This T cell receptor (beta chain) was identified during a study of blood T cells in healthy people across ages. General study points: Compared with aged donors, long-lived donors showed fewer expanded clones, suggesting selection.

It was with a sample-barcoded 5' primer and a J-beta primer mix that a second PCR of about 6 to 11 cycles was run. MiXCR, run by TCRdb on the 5' RACE reads, gives a single entry per CDR3 protein. The data show 1.5 million to 2 million distinct CDR3 sequences, roughly 27% seen once. Trimming took 11 bases from V and 10 from J, leaving 15 bases between them. The germline CDR1 and CDR2 sequences are SEHNR and FQNEAQ (reference sequence). The length of the CDR3 is 11 residues. This clonotype was found many times. Its target is not known. Sequencing was done on a sample of blood. The sequence was collected from a woman aged 25 to 39 in good health. V usage is TRBV7-9 and J usage is TRBJ2-1; no firm D call. The CDR3 loop reads CASDVRDEQFF. The CDR3 nucleotides are TGTGCCTCCGACGTGAGAGACGAGCAGTTCTTC.